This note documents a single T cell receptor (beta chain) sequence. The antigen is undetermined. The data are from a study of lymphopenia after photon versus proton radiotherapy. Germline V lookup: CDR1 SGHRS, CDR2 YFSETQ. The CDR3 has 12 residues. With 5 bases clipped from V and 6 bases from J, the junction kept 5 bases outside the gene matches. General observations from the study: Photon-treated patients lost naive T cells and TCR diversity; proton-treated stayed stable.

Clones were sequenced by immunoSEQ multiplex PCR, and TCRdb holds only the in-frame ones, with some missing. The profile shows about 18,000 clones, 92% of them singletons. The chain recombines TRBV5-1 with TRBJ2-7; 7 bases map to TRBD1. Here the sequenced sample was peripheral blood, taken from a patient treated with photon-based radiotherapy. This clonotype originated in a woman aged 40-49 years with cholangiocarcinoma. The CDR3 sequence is CASSQGVGEQYF. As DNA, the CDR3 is TGCGCCAGCAGTCAGGGGGTTGGCGAGCAGTACTTC.